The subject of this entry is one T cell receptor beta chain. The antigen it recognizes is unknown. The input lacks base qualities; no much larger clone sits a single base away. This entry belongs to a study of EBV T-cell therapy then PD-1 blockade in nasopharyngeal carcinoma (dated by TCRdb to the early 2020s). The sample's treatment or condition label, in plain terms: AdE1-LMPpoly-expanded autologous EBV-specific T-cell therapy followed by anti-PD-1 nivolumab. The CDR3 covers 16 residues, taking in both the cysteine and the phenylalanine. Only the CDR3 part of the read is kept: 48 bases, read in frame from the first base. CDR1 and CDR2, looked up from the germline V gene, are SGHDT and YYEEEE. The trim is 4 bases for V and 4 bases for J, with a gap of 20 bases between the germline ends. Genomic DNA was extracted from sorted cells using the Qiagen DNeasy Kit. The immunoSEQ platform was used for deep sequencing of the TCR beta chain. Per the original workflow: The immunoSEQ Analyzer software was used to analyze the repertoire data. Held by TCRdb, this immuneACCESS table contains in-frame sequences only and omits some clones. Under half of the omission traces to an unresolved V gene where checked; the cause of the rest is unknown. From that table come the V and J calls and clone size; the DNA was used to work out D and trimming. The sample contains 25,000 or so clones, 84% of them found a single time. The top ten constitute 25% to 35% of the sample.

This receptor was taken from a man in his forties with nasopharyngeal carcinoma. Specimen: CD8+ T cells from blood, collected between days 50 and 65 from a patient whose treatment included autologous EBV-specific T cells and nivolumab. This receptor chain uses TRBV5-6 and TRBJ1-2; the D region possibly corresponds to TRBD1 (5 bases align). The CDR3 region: CASSTTGTAYLYGYTF. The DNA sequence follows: TGTGCCAGCAGCACAACCGGGACGGCTTACCTCTATGGCTACACCTTC.